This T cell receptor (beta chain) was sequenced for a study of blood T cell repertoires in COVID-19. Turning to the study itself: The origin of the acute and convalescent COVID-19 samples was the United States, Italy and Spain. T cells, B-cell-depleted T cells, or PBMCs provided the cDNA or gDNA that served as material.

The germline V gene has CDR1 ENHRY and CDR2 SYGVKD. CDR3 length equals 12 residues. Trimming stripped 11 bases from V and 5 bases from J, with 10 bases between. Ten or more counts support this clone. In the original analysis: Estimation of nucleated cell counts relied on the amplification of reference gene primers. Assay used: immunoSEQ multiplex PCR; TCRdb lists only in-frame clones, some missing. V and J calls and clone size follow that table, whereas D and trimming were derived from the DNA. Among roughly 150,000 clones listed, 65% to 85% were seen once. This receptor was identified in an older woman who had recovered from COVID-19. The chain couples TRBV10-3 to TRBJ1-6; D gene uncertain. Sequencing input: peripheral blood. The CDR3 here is CAATHDNSPLHF. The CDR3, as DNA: TGTGCCGCAACACACGATAATTCACCCCTCCACTTT.